The following is a T cell receptor beta chain sequence with its context. This clonotype appeared a few times. This clone's antigen is unknown. Base quality data are lacking; no much larger clone is found one base away. This sample is part of a study of blood T cells in healthy people across ages (dated by TCRdb to between 2014 and 2016). Broadly, across the study: Template switching captured roughly one uniquely barcoded TCR beta cDNA molecule per two T cells in model experiments. Using deep sequencing normalized with unique cDNA molecular identifiers, the study measured how TCR beta repertoire diversity changes with age. Four age groups were formed from the donors: young (average approximately 15 years), middle-aged (approximately 40), aged (62) and long-lived (about 75). Donors of different ages were randomly distributed across sequencing lanes to avoid experimental bias. For two donors (one aged 18 to 29 and one aged 80 or older), the study analyzed two additional independent replicas of 1 million unique cDNA reads from the same blood draw. Findings and caveats that apply to the study as a whole: The CMV infection status of donors was not known, potentially confounding age-related changes in expanded clonotypes. As age increased, observed TCR beta diversity per million T cells dropped in a roughly linear way, and a significant reduction was already evident by age around 41. Observed TCR beta diversity correlated strongly with the percentage of naive T cells measured by flow cytometry. Estimates of total diversity from one million sequenced T cells were regarded as lower bounds and underestimates. Because profiling used bulk unsorted PBMCs, naive and antigen-experienced compartments could not be compared conclusively. The long-lived group showed more naive CD4+ T cells, fewer expanded clones and increased TCR diversity than the aged group, suggesting age selection.

The donors were roughly 39 Caucasian individuals from Russia, aged roughly 6 to 100 years, who were systemically healthy. Around 10 milliliters of peripheral blood were collected from each donor into EDTA-treated Vacutainer tubes. PBMCs were isolated by Ficoll-Paque density-gradient centrifugation, with at least 7 million obtained per sample. Trizol reagent was used to extract total RNA from the PBMCs, yielding at least 6 micrograms per sample. Naive CD45RAhigh/CD27high T cell percentages were measured by flow cytometry on a PBMC aliquot from every donor. Libraries were constructed by 5' RACE. A second PCR of about 6 to 11 cycles was performed with a sample-barcoded 5' primer and a J-beta primer mix. A unique molecular identifier was introduced onto each TCR beta cDNA molecule by a template-switch 5' adaptor carrying 12 random nucleotides. At least 3 million CDR3-containing paired-end reads were obtained from each sample. All of the RNA was converted into first-strand cDNA using the Mint cDNA synthesis kit, with a TRBC-specific oligonucleotide serving as the primer. Following uracil-DNA glycosylase treatment, all cDNA underwent a first 18-cycle PCR with the universal primers M1SS and BC2_uni_R. The source study handled its data this way. Normalization of each sample was performed by random selection of 1 million high-quality reads, each carrying a distinct molecular identifier. Instead of being binned into consensus sequences, reads that shared molecular identifiers were thrown out. CDR3 identification, clonotype clustering and error correction used MiTCR with a Q25 quality threshold and the strictest error-elimination algorithm. A nonparametric unseen species model with Euler transformation was used to estimate lower-bound total TCR beta diversity. TCRdb reworked the public reads: Q25 trimming with fastp, MiXCR clone assembly, productive beta chains retained. Under each unique CDR3 protein, matching rows form one entry showing the most common genes and DNA. The V and J calls, along with clone size, are taken from TCRdb and not from the paper's own processing. The sample table records fewer than 2 million distinct CDR3 sequences; approximately 39% of these occur just once. The ten biggest clones cover about 21% of the sample.

The CDR3 covers 14 residues, taking in both the cysteine and the phenylalanine. The read is trimmed to its CDR3 DNA, 42 bases read in frame from base 1. The germline V gene gives CDR1 as MDHEN and CDR2 as SYDVKM. For this chain, trimming is 6 bases at the V end and 1 base at the J end, and the number of junction bases without a gene match is 6. The TCR comes from a human donor in good health. The sample taken for sequencing was blood. The chain is made from TRBV28 and TRBJ2-7; TRBD1 lines up with 7 middle nucleotides. The CDR3 amino acid sequence is: CASRPGQSSYEQYF. The DNA sequence reads TGTGCCAGCAGACCGGGACAGTCTTCCTACGAGCAGTACTTC.